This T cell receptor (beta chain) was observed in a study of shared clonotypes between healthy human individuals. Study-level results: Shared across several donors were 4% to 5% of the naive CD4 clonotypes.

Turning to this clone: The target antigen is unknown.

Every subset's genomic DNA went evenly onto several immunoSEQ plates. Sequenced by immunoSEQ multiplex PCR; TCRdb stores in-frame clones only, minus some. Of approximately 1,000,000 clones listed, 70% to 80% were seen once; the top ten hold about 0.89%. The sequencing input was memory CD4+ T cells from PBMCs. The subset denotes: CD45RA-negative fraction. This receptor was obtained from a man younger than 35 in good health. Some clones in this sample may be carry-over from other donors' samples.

The CDR3 bases are TGTGCCAGCAGCTCTCGGACTAGCGAAACCGGGGAGCTGTTTTTT. It codes for CASSSRTSETGELFF. This chain links TRBV7-9 with TRBJ2-2, with 9 bases identical to TRBD2. This CDR3 comprises 15 residues. Germline V gene lookup returns CDR1 SEHNR and CDR2 FQNEAQ (reference sequence). V lost 4 bases and J lost 5; bases outside the gene matches: 5.